Below are 13 T cell receptor beta chains sequenced from a single sample in a study of CD8 T cells in Susac syndrome. Reverse transcription used about 0.5 to 1 ug RNA and random hexamers. TCRdb recomputed calls from the immunoSEQ multiplex PCR reads with MiXCR, one row per CDR3 protein. Counted here are over 350,000 distinct CDR3 sequences, approximately 85% occurring once; the ten biggest clones make up about 0.12%. The sample comprised CD8+ T cells from PBMCs. These receptor sequences come from a human donor with multiple sclerosis.

V is TRBV7-7 and J is TRBJ2-2, with no clear D. V gave up 10 bases and J gave up 6 bases, with 9 bases separating them. The CDR3 contains 11 residues. The germline V gene encodes CDR1 SSHAT and CDR2 FNYEAQ (reference sequence). The CDR3 loop is CAIGTAGELFF. CDR3 nucleotides: TGTGCCATTGGAACCGCCGGGGAGCTGTTTTTT.

This chain's CDR3 is CASSYLPAGYDEQYF. CDR3 in DNA: TGTGCCAGCAGTTACCTCCCGGCAGGGTACGACGAGCAGTACTTC. V is TRBV6-2 or TRBV6-3 and J is TRBJ2-7; TRBD1 might be the D (5 bases). Germline CDR1 MNHEY, CDR2 SVGEGT. The CDR3 runs to 15 residues. The V and J ends lost 2 bases and 5 bases respectively, with 16 bases between them.

The chain joins TRBV28 to TRBJ1-2, with a weak D call TRBD1 (6 bases). CDR1 and CDR2 (germline): MDHEN, SYDVKM. The CDR3 extends over 14 amino acids. Deletions cut 3 bases from V and 3 bases from J, with 11 bases between. CDR3 bases: TGTGCCAGCAGTTTTGTGGAGGGGGACTATGGCTACACCTTC. Protein: CASSFVEGDYGYTF.

The chain is built from TRBV6-1 and TRBJ2-6; D is unclear. From germline, CDR1 is MNHNS and CDR2 SASEGT. This CDR3 has 15 residues. Trimming took 3 bases from V and 1 from J, leaving 7 bases between them. The CDR3 reads CASSELGSGANVLTF. For the CDR3, the DNA is TGTGCCAGCAGTGAGTTGGGGTCTGGGGCCAACGTCCTGACTTTC.

The chain is built from TRBV12-3 or TRBV12-4 and TRBJ2-2, with D perhaps matching TRBD1 or TRBD2 (5 bases each). The CDR3 is 16 residues long. With 1 base removed from V and 0 bases from J, the gap between germline ends came to 9 bases. CDR3 nucleotides: TGTGCCAGCAGTTTAGGGGACGGTGCGAACACCGGGGAGCTGTTTTTT. Its protein product is CASSLGDGANTGELFF.

V and J are TRBV15 and TRBJ2-3, with unresolved D. CDR1 and CDR2 (germline): LNHNV, YYDKDF (reference sequence). The CDR3 length is 14 residues. Trimming left V 1 base short and J 0 bases short, with 5 bases between. The CDR3, as DNA: TGTGCCACCAGCAGAGCCGCTAGCACAGATACGCAGTATTTT. Translating it yields CATSRAASTDTQYF.

J is TRBJ1-4 and V is TRBV20-1; D is perhaps TRBD1 (6 bases). This CDR3 comprises 18 residues. The V gene lost 3 bases and the J gene lost 0 bases, with 20 bases spanning the gap. Germline V gene lookup returns CDR1 DFQATT and CDR2 SNEGSKA (reference sequence). CDR3 sequence (DNA): TGCAGTGCTAGTCTACCGACAGGCTTAGTTGCAACTAATGAAAAACTGTTTTTT. Its protein is CSASLPTGLVATNEKLFF.

The genes are TRBV20-1 and TRBJ2-5, with 9 positions matching TRBD2. J gave up 2 bases and V 4 bases, and 5 bases lay outside the gene matches. CDR3 length: 14 residues. From germline, CDR1 is DFQATT and CDR2 SNEGSKA (reference sequence). DNA for the CDR3: TGCAGTGCTATGGGACTAGCAGGACAAGAGACCCAGTACTTC. It codes for CSAMGLAGQETQYF.

This chain uses TRBV28 with TRBJ2-7; 13 bases match TRBD2. The CDR3 consists of 14 residues. Looked up from germline, CDR1 is MDHEN and CDR2 is SYDVKM. J lost 6 bases, V lost 3 bases, and 2 bases had no gene match. The CDR3 nucleotides read TGTGCCAGCAGTTTCAGGACTAGCGGGAGCGAGCAGTACTTC. This gives the protein CASSFRTSGSEQYF.

The chain links TRBV19 to TRBJ1-1; D is uncertain. CDR1 LNHDA and CDR2 SQIVND come from the germline V gene (reference sequence). This CDR3 spans 15 amino acids. V was clipped by 3 bases and J by 5 bases, with 16 bases between them. Written as DNA, the CDR3 is TGTGCCAGTAGTATGGCAATGTCGGGCATGACTGAAGCTTTCTTT. Translation: CASSMAMSGMTEAFF.

The chain recombines TRBV7-8 with TRBJ2-7; possibly TRBD2 for D (7 bases). From germline, CDR1 is SGHVS and CDR2 FQNEAQ. V gave up 7 bases and J gave up 3 bases, with 28 bases separating them. This CDR3 has 18 amino acids. The DNA for the CDR3 is TGTGCCAGCATCAAAGGGGCGGGGGAAAGGGACACATACTACGAGCAGTACTTC. Its protein product is CASIKGAGERDTYYEQYF.

The chain uses TRBV5-1 and TRBJ1-6; D gene uncertain. The CDR3 is made up of 15 amino acids. V lost 2 bases and J 6 bases, leaving 12 bases between the germline ends. CDR1 and CDR2 (germline): SGHRS, YFSETQ. CDR3 sequence: CASSLIGFGNSPLHF. For the CDR3, the DNA is TGCGCCAGCAGCTTAATTGGATTTGGTAATTCACCCCTCCACTTT.

The V and J genes are TRBV9 and TRBJ2-1; 8 bases match TRBD1. Per the germline V gene, CDR1 is SGDLS and CDR2 is YYNGEE. This CDR3 comprises 15 residues. V shed 4 bases and J 8 bases; nucleotides not matched to a gene: 11. The CDR3 reads CASSLLDRVEDEQFF. The CDR3 nucleotides are TGTGCCAGCAGCCTACTGGACAGGGTAGAAGATGAGCAGTTCTTC.